What follows are 2 T cell receptor beta chains derived from one specimen sequenced in a study of identical twins. In TCRdb, the 5' RACE reads were re-called with MiXCR into one record per CDR3 protein. Found here are about 890,000 distinct CDR3 sequences, 9% to 15% of them singletons; the top ten hold 1.5% to 2%. These data are also associated with another study on yellow fever vaccine responses in identical twins.

The sample was PBMCs. The source is a woman in her late teens or twenties in good health.

The chain is built from TRBV6-5 and TRBJ2-3; D is undetermined. This CDR3 has 13 amino acids. The germline V and J ends were trimmed by 0 bases and 6 bases, with 7 bases remaining between them. Germline V gives CDR1 MNHEY, CDR2 SVGAGI. Here the CDR3 reads CASSYSGQDTQYF. CDR3 nucleotides: TGTGCCAGCAGTTACTCGGGTCAGGATACGCAGTATTTT.

This clonotype has just a few counts. As DNA, the CDR3 is TGTGCCAGCAGTCCTACAGGTTTCGGCAATCAGCCCCAGCATTTT. As protein: CASSPTGFGNQPQHF. This chain uses TRBV2 with TRBJ1-5, with D perhaps TRBD1 (5 bases). There are 15 residues in the CDR3. Germline V gene sequence: CDR1 SNHLY, CDR2 FYNNEI. The V gene lost 5 bases and the J gene lost 2 bases, with 13 bases spanning the gap.